This record concerns one T cell receptor (beta chain) sequence. This sample is part of a study of blood T cell repertoires in COVID-19. Whole-study context: Specimens from acute and convalescent COVID-19 originated in the United States, Italy and Spain. Sample material is recorded as cDNA or gDNA derived from T cells, B-cell-depleted T cells, or PBMCs.

CDR1 LNHDA and CDR2 SQIVND come from the germline V gene (reference sequence). This CDR3 spans 14 amino acids. Trimming removed 6 bases from V and 10 bases from J; junction bases left unmatched: 8. In the authors' workflow: Nucleated cell counts were estimated from reference gene primer amplification. Sequenced by immunoSEQ multiplex PCR; TCRdb stores in-frame clones only, minus some. V and J calls and clone size are given by that table; D and trimming were obtained from the DNA. In the table there are about 490,000 clones, 80% to 90% of which are singletons. Material: peripheral blood. J is TRBJ1-6 and V is TRBV19, with TRBD1 matching over 8 bases. The TCR originated in a human donor in a cohort sampled during active COVID-19. The CDR3 DNA reads TGTGCCAGTAGCCCCGGGACAGGCGGGTCACCCCTCCACTTT. Its protein is CASSPGTGGSPLHF.